These T cell receptor beta chains were read from a single sample in a study of cytomegalovirus exposure and HLA in healthy donors. The data were produced by immunoSEQ multiplex PCR, yet TCRdb's version contains in-frame clones alone and is incomplete. This sample yields 150,000 or so clones, of which around 85% are seen a single time; approximately 8.5% belongs to the top ten. The material sequenced was PBMCs. These receptors came from a man between 18 and 29 years old in good health and CMV-seropositive. The CDR3 runs from the conserved cysteine through the conserved F or W. A D gene is named only where the DNA matches it firmly. Clone size is shown for a subset of rows, as once, few, many or a class of expanded clone.

j_call: TRBJ1-5
v_call: TRBV15
clone_size: NA
d_call: TRBD1
cdr3_length: 13
cdr3_aa: CATRTGDDQPQHF
cdr3_nt: TGTGCCACTCGGACAGGGGATGATCAGCCCCAGCATTTT

j_call: TRBJ2-7
v_call: TRBV9
clone_size: NA
d_call: NA
cdr3_length: 15
cdr3_aa: CASSVGDSESYEQYF
cdr3_nt: TGTGCCAGCAGCGTAGGTGACAGTGAGTCCTACGAGCAGTACTTC

j_call: TRBJ2-7
v_call: TRBV2
clone_size: NA
d_call: NA
cdr3_length: 16
cdr3_aa: CASSLIVRVAKSEQYF
cdr3_nt: TGTGCCAGCAGTCTCATCGTGCGGGTGGCGAAATCCGAGCAGTACTTC

j_call: TRBJ2-3
v_call: TRBV7-9
clone_size: NA
d_call: TRBD2
cdr3_length: 14
cdr3_aa: CASSLLAGLDTQYF
cdr3_nt: TGTGCCAGCAGCTTACTAGCGGGGTTAGATACGCAGTATTTT

j_call: TRBJ2-7
v_call: TRBV7-2
clone_size: NA
d_call: TRBD2
cdr3_length: 14
cdr3_aa: CASTLAGGDLEQYF
cdr3_nt: TGTGCCAGCACGCTGGCGGGGGGAGATCTCGAGCAGTACTTC

j_call: TRBJ2-5
v_call: TRBV6-5
clone_size: NA
d_call: NA
cdr3_length: 11
cdr3_aa: CASSYQETQYF
cdr3_nt: TGTGCCAGCAGCTATCAAGAGACCCAGTACTTC

j_call: TRBJ2-5
v_call: TRBV7-7
clone_size: NA
d_call: NA
cdr3_length: 13
cdr3_aa: CASSSIGGETQYF
cdr3_nt: TGTGCCAGCAGCTCCATTGGCGGAGAGACCCAGTACTTC

j_call: TRBJ2-3
v_call: TRBV19
clone_size: NA
d_call: TRBD1
cdr3_length: 15
cdr3_aa: CASSTTGIGTDTQYF
cdr3_nt: TGTGCCAGTAGCACGACAGGGATAGGCACAGATACGCAGTATTTT

j_call: TRBJ1-6
v_call: TRBV11-2
clone_size: NA
d_call: TRBD1
cdr3_length: 16
cdr3_aa: CASSLAIDRADSPLHF
cdr3_nt: TGTGCCAGCAGCTTAGCAATCGACAGGGCAGATTCACCCCTCCACTTT

j_call: TRBJ1-1
v_call: TRBV5-6
clone_size: NA
d_call: TRBD1
cdr3_length: 18
cdr3_aa: CAREPTGPWGEGNTEAFF
cdr3_nt: TGTGCCAGAGAACCGACAGGGCCGTGGGGTGAGGGGAACACTGAAGCTTTCTTT

j_call: TRBJ1-6
v_call: TRBV5-6
clone_size: NA
d_call: TRBD1
cdr3_length: 17
cdr3_aa: CASAGQGPMVTNSPLHF
cdr3_nt: TGTGCCAGCGCGGGACAGGGCCCCATGGTAACGAATTCACCCCTCCACTTT

j_call: TRBJ2-5
v_call: TRBV5-5
clone_size: NA
d_call: TRBD1
cdr3_length: 15
cdr3_aa: CASSMDRGSGETQYF
cdr3_nt: TGTGCCAGCAGCATGGACAGGGGGTCCGGCGAGACCCAGTACTTC

j_call: TRBJ2-5
v_call: TRBV4-1
clone_size: NA
d_call: TRBD2
cdr3_length: 15
cdr3_aa: CASSQEAPGGETQYF
cdr3_nt: TGCGCCAGCAGCCAAGAGGCCCCGGGGGGGGAGACCCAGTACTTC

j_call: TRBJ1-1
v_call: TRBV2
clone_size: few
d_call: NA
cdr3_length: 13
cdr3_aa: CASFTGRSSKAFF
cdr3_nt: TGTGCCAGTTTTACAGGGAGATCTTCTAAAGCTTTCTTT

j_call: TRBJ2-7
v_call: TRBV7-9
clone_size: NA
d_call: TRBD1
cdr3_length: 15
cdr3_aa: CASSSPGQGAHEQYF
cdr3_nt: TGTGCCAGCAGCTCGCCGGGACAGGGGGCCCACGAGCAGTACTTC

j_call: TRBJ2-1
v_call: TRBV7-9
clone_size: NA
d_call: TRBD1
cdr3_length: 17
cdr3_aa: CASSSDSTGTVYNEQFF
cdr3_nt: TGTGCCAGCAGCTCCGACTCCACCGGGACAGTATACAATGAGCAGTTCTTC

j_call: TRBJ2-7
v_call: TRBV5-1
clone_size: few
d_call: NA
cdr3_length: 12
cdr3_aa: CASSRDSREQYF
cdr3_nt: TGCGCCAGCAGCCGAGACAGCCGCGAGCAGTACTTC

j_call: TRBJ2-1
v_call: TRBV7-9
clone_size: NA
d_call: TRBD1
cdr3_length: 19
cdr3_aa: CASSLTSGDRTGYRNEQFF
cdr3_nt: TGTGCCAGCAGCTTAACTTCCGGGGACCGGACAGGGTACCGCAATGAGCAGTTCTTC

j_call: TRBJ2-1
v_call: TRBV19
clone_size: NA
d_call: TRBD1
cdr3_length: 18
cdr3_aa: CASSIRANTGGGYNEQFF
cdr3_nt: TGTGCCAGTAGTATAAGGGCGAACACAGGGGGCGGCTACAATGAGCAGTTCTTC

j_call: TRBJ1-1
v_call: TRBV10-1
clone_size: NA
d_call: TRBD1
cdr3_length: 17
cdr3_aa: CASSELGTGRLNTEAFF
cdr3_nt: TGCGCCAGCAGTGAGTTAGGGACAGGGCGATTGAACACTGAAGCTTTCTTT

j_call: TRBJ1-3
v_call: TRBV6-1
clone_size: NA
d_call: NA
cdr3_length: 13
cdr3_aa: CACQTSSGNTIYF
cdr3_nt: TGTGCCTGCCAAACATCCTCTGGAAACACCATATATTTT

j_call: TRBJ2-7
v_call: TRBV27
clone_size: NA
d_call: NA
cdr3_length: 11
cdr3_aa: CASKRNYEQYF
cdr3_nt: TGTGCCAGCAAGCGGAACTACGAGCAGTACTTC

j_call: TRBJ1-5
v_call: TRBV18
clone_size: few
d_call: TRBD1
cdr3_length: 18
cdr3_aa: CASSPRDRASGGNQPQHF
cdr3_nt: TGTGCCAGCTCACCCCGGGACAGGGCCTCCGGGGGCAATCAGCCCCAGCATTTT

j_call: TRBJ2-5
v_call: TRBV5-5
clone_size: NA
d_call: TRBD2
cdr3_length: 16
cdr3_aa: CASSLTSGGAQETQYF
cdr3_nt: TGTGCCAGCAGCTTGACTAGCGGGGGGGCCCAAGAGACCCAGTACTTC

j_call: TRBJ1-1
v_call: TRBV10-3
clone_size: NA
d_call: TRBD1
cdr3_length: 15
cdr3_aa: CAITPGTGANTEAFF
cdr3_nt: TGTGCCATCACCCCAGGGACAGGAGCGAACACTGAAGCTTTCTTT

j_call: TRBJ1-6
v_call: TRBV7-3
clone_size: NA
d_call: NA
cdr3_length: 15
cdr3_aa: CASSSNAAMNSPLHF
cdr3_nt: TGTGCCAGCAGCTCTAACGCCGCAATGAATTCACCCCTCCACTTT

j_call: TRBJ2-2
v_call: TRBV6-4
clone_size: NA
d_call: NA
cdr3_length: 14
cdr3_aa: CASSDSINTGELFF
cdr3_nt: TGTGCCAGCAGTGACTCTATAAACACCGGGGAGCTGTTTTTT

j_call: TRBJ2-3
v_call: TRBV13
clone_size: NA
d_call: TRBD1
cdr3_length: 15
cdr3_aa: CASSRGDRDTDTQYF
cdr3_nt: TGTGCCAGCAGCCGGGGGGACAGGGACACAGATACGCAGTATTTT

j_call: TRBJ1-1
v_call: TRBV6-5
clone_size: NA
d_call: NA
cdr3_length: 12
cdr3_aa: CASSPGGTEAFF
cdr3_nt: TGTGCCAGCAGTCCCGGGGGCACTGAAGCTTTCTTT

j_call: TRBJ1-5
v_call: TRBV20-1
clone_size: NA
d_call: NA
cdr3_length: 11
cdr3_aa: CSAASGQPQHF
cdr3_nt: TGCAGTGCGGCCTCGGGGCAGCCCCAGCATTTT

j_call: TRBJ1-5
v_call: TRBV7-8
clone_size: NA
d_call: TRBD1
cdr3_length: 20
cdr3_aa: CASSQLSRTGRGQGVQPQHF
cdr3_nt: TGTGCCAGCAGCCAACTCTCCCGGACAGGGAGGGGGCAGGGGGTTCAGCCCCAGCATTTT